This entry lists 3 T cell receptor beta chains sequenced from one sample in a study of breast tumors, draining lymph nodes, adjacent tissues. The lymph nodes were axillary draining lymph nodes from breast cancer patients. MiXCR, run by TCRdb on the multiplex PCR reads, gives a single entry per CDR3 protein. The sample lists 100,000 to 150,000 distinct CDR3 sequences; roughly 21% were seen once. Sequencing was done on a sample of axillary lymph node tissue. The receptors were sampled from a female donor with breast cancer. Some clones in this sample may be carry-over from other donors' samples.

To note about this clonotype: A much bigger clone sits one base away, suggesting this may be a read error. The genes are TRBV15 and TRBJ2-2; a weak D match, TRBD1 (6 bases). CDR1 is LNHNV and CDR2 is YYDKDF in the germline V gene (reference sequence). The CDR3 consists of 13 residues. The CDR3 bases are TGTGCCACCAGATTACAGGGAAGAGGGGAGCCGTTTTTT. Translated, it gives CATRLQGRGEPFF.

This clonotype was detected many times. This chain links TRBV11-1 with TRBJ2-2; D remains unclear. The germline V and J ends were trimmed by 5 bases and 0 bases, with 13 bases remaining between them. The CDR3 consists of 16 residues. The germline gives CDR1 SGHAT, CDR2 FQDESV (reference sequence). Here the CDR3 reads CASSRSERANTGELFF. Here the CDR3 DNA reads TGTGCCAGCAGCCGATCTGAGCGCGCGAACACCGGGGAGCTGTTTTTT.

This clonotype was detected many times. The chain combines TRBV14 with TRBJ2-7; the D is unclear. This CDR3 comprises 13 residues. CDR1 is SGHDN and CDR2 is FVKESK in the germline V gene. Trimming pared 0 bases from V and 3 bases from J, leaving 6 bases between. Written as DNA, the CDR3 is TGTGCCAGCAGCCAAGATCCCAGCTACGAGCAGTACTTC. Its translation: CASSQDPSYEQYF.